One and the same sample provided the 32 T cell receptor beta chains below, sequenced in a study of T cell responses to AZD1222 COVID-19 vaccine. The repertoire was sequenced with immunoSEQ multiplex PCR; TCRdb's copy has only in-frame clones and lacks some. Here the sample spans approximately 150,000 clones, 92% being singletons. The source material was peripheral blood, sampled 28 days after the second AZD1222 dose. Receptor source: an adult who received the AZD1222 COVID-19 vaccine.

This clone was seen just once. The chain's CDR3 is CASRVRQTNGYTF. Here the CDR3 DNA reads TGTGCCAGCAGGGTCAGGCAGACTAATGGCTACACCTTC. V gene TRBV2 combines with J gene TRBJ1-2; D ambiguous. Per the germline V gene, CDR1 is SNHLY and CDR2 is FYNNEI. This CDR3 has 13 amino acids. The germline V and J ends were trimmed by 6 bases and 6 bases, with 14 bases remaining between them.

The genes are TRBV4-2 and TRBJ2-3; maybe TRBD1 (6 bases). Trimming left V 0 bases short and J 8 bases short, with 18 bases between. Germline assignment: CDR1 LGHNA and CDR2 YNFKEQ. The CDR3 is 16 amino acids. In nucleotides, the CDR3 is TGTGCCAGCAGCCAAGACCCACAGGGTGATAAGGGTACGCAGTATTTT. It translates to CASSQDPQGDKGTQYF.

CDR3 protein: CASSTRQGLYGYTF. As DNA, the CDR3 is TGTGCCAGCAGCACTCGACAGGGGCTCTATGGCTACACCTTC. This chain uses TRBV3-1 (or the pseudogene TRBV3-2) with TRBJ1-2, with 8 positions matching TRBD1. Trimming took 5 bases from V and 4 from J; bases not matched to a gene: 6. The CDR3 has 14 amino acids. Germline V CDR1 and CDR2: LGHDT, YNNKEL (reference sequence).

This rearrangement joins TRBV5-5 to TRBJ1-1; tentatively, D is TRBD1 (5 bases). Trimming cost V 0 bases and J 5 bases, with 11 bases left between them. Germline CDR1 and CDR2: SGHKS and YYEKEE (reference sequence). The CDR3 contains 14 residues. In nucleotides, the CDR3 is TGTGCCAGCAGCTTGGGAGGGGCCGCGACTGAAGCTTTCTTT. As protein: CASSLGGAATEAFF.

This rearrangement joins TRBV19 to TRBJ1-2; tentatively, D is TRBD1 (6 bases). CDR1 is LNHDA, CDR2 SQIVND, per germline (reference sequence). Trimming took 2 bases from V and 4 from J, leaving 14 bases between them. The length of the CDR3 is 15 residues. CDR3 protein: CASSISRDTGYGYTF. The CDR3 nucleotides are TGTGCCAGTAGTATAAGCCGGGACACGGGCTATGGCTACACCTTC.

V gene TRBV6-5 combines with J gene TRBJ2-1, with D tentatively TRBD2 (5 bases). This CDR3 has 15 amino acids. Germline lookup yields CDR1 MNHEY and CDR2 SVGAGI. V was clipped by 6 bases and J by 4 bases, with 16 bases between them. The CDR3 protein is CASRTLAERYNEQFF. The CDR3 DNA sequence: TGTGCCAGCAGGACCCTAGCAGAGCGATACAATGAGCAGTTCTTC.

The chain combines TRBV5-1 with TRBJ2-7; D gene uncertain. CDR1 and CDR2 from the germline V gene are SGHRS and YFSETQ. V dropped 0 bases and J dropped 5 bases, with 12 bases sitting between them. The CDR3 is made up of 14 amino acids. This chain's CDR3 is CASSLAIWSHEQYF. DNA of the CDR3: TGCGCCAGCAGCTTGGCCATTTGGTCCCACGAGCAGTACTTC.

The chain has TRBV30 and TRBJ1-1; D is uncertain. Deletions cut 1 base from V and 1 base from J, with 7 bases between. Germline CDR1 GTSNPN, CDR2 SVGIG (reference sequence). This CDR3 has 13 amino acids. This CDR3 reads CAWSGAGNTEAFF. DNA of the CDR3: TGTGCCTGGAGTGGGGCAGGGAACACTGAAGCTTTCTTT.

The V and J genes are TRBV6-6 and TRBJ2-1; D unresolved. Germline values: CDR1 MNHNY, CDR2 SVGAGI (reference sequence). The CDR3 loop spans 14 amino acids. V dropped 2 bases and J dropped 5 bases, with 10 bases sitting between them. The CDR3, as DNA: TGTGCCAGCAGTTACCGCCTGACCGACAATGAGCAGTTCTTC. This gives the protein CASSYRLTDNEQFF.

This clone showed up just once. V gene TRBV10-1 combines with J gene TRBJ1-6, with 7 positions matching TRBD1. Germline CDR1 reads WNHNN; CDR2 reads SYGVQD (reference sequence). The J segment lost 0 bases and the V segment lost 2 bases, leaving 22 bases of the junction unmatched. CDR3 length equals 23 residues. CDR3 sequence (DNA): TGCGCCAGCAGTGAGCCGAATGGACAGGCCGTCACACTCCCCGGCTCCTATAATTCACCCCTCCACTTT. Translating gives CASSEPNGQAVTLPGSYNSPLHF.

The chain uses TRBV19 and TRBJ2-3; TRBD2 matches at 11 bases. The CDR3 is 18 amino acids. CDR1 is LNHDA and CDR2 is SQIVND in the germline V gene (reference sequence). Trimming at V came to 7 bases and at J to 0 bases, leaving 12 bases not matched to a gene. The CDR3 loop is CASNFRASGGQSTDTQYF. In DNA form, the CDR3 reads TGTGCCAGTAATTTCCGGGCTAGCGGGGGGCAAAGCACAGATACGCAGTATTTT.

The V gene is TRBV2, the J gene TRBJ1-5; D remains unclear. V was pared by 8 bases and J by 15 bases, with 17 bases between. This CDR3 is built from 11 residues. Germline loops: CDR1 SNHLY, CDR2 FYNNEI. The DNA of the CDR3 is TGTGCCAGCCATGCAGGCAGCGAGTGGCATTTT. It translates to CASHAGSEWHF.

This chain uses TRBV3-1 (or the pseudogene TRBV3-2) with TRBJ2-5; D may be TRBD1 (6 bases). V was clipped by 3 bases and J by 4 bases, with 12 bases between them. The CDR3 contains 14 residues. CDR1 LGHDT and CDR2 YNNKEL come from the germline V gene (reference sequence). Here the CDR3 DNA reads TGTGCCAGCAGCCAGATACAGGGTCGAGAGACCCAGTACTTC. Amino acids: CASSQIQGRETQYF.

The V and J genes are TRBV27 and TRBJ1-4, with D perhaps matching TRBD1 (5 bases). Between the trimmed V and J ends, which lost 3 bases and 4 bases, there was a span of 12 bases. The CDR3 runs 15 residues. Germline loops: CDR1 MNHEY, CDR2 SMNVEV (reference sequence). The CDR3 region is CASSFTGGINEKLFF. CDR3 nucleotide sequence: TGTGCCAGCAGTTTCACGGGGGGAATTAATGAAAAACTGTTTTTT.

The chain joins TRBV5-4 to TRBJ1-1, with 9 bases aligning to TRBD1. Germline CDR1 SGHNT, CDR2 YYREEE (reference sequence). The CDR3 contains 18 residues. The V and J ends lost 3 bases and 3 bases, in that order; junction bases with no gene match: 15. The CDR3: CASSSHRDRAQGYTEAFF. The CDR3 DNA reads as TGTGCCAGCAGCTCACACCGGGACAGGGCCCAGGGTTACACTGAAGCTTTCTTT.

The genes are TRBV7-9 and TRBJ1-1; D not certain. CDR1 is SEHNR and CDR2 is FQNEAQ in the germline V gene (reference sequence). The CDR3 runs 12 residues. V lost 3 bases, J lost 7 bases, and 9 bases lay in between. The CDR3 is CASSFKRVEAFF. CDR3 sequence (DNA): TGTGCCAGCAGCTTCAAGAGGGTTGAAGCTTTCTTT.

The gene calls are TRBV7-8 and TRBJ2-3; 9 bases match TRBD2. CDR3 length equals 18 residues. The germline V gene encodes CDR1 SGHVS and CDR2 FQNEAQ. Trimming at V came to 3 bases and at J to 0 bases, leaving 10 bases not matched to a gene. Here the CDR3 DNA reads TGTGCCAGCAGCTTCTGGACTAGCGCGTCCACTAGCACAGATACGCAGTATTTT. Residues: CASSFWTSASTSTDTQYF.

The CDR3 sequence: CASSQPARTGHSPLHF. The DNA of the CDR3 is TGCGCCAGCAGCCAACCCGCCCGGACAGGGCATTCACCCCTCCACTTT. The V call is TRBV4-1, the J call TRBJ1-6, with 8 bases identical to TRBD1. This CDR3 has 16 amino acids. V gave up 2 bases and J gave up 8 bases; unmatched junction bases: 8. Germline CDR1 is MGHRA and CDR2 is YSYEKL.

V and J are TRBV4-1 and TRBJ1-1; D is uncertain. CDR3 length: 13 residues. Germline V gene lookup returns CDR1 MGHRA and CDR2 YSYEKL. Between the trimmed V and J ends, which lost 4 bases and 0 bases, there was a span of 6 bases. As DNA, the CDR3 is TGCGCCAGCAGCCGCGAGATGAACACTGAAGCTTTCTTT. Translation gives CASSREMNTEAFF.

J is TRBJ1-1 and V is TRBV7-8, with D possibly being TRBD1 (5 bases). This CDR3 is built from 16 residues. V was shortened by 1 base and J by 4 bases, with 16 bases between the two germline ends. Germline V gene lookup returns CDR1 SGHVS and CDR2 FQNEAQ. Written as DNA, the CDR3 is TGTGCCAGCAGCTTAGAGGCAGGGCCAGTGGGCACTGAAGCTTTCTTT. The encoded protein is CASSLEAGPVGTEAFF.

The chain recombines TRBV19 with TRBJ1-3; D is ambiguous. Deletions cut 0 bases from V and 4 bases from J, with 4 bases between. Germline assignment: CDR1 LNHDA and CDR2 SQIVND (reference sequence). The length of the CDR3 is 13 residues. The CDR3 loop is CASSIDHGNTIYF. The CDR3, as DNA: TGTGCCAGTAGTATAGACCACGGAAACACCATATATTTT.

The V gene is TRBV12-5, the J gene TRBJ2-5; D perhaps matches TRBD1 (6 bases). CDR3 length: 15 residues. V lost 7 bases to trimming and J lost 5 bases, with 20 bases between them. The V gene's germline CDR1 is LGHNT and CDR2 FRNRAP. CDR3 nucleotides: TGTGCTAGTGCCCAGGGGTTCAGGGTTGCGGAGACCCAGTACTTC. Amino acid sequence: CASAQGFRVAETQYF.

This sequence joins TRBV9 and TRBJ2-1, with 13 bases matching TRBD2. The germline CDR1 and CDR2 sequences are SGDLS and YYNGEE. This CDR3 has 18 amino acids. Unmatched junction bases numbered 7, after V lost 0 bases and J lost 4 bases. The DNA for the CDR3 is TGTGCCAGCAGCGTAGGTTCGGGACTAGCGGGGTATTACAATGAGCAGTTCTTC. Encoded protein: CASSVGSGLAGYYNEQFF.

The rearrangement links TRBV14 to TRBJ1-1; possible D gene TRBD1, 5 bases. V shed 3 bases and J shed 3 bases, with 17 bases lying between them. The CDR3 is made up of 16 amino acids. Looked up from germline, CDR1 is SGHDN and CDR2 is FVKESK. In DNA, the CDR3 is TGTGCCAGCAGCCAGGCAGGGCGGCCCTTAGACACTGAAGCTTTCTTT. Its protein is CASSQAGRPLDTEAFF.

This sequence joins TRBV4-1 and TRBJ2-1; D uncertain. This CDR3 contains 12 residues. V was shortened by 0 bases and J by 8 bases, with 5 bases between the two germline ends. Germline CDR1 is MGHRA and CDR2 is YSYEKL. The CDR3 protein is CASSQDEDEQFF. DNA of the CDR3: TGCGCCAGCAGCCAAGATGAAGATGAGCAGTTCTTC.

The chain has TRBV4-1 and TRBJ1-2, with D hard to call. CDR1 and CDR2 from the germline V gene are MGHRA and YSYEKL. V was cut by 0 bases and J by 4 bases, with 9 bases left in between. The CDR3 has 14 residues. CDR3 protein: CASSQEGSSYGYTF. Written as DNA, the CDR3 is TGCGCCAGCAGCCAAGAAGGCAGTTCCTATGGCTACACCTTC.

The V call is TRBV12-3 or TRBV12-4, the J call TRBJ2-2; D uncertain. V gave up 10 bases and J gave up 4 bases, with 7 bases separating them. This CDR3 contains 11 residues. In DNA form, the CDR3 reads TGTGCCACAGGATCCACCGGGGAGCTGTTTTTT. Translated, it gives CATGSTGELFF.

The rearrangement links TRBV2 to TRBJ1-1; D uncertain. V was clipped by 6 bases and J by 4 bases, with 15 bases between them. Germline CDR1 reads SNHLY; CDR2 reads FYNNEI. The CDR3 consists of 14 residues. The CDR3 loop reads CASSHYGVLTEAFF. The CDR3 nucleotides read TGTGCCAGCAGCCATTATGGGGTACTCACTGAAGCTTTCTTT.

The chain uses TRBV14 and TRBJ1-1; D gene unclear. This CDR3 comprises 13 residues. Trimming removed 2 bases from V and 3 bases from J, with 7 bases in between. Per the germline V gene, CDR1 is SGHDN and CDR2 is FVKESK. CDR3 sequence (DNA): TGTGCCAGCAGCCAAACGGGATACACTGAAGCTTTCTTT. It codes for CASSQTGYTEAFF. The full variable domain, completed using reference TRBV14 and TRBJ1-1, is EAGVTQFPSHSVIEKGQTVTLRCDPISGHDNLYWYRRVMGKEIKFLLHFVKESKQDESGMPNNRFLAERTGGTYSTLKVQPAELEDSGVYFCASSQTGYTEAFFGQGTRLTVV.

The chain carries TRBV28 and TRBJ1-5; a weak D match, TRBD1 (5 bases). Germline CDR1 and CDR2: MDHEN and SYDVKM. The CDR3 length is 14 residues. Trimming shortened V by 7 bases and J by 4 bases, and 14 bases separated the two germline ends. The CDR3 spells CASTNDRRNQPQHF. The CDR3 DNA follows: TGTGCCAGCACCAACGACAGACGGAATCAGCCCCAGCATTTT.

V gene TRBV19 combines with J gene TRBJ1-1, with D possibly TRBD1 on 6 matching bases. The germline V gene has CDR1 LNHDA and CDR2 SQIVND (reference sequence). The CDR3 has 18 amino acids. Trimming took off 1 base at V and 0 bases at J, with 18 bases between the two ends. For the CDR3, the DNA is TGTGCCAGTAGTATAGTAAGGGGGACAAAGCACTTGAACACTGAAGCTTTCTTT. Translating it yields CASSIVRGTKHLNTEAFF. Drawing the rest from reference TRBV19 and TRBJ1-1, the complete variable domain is DGGITQSPKYLFRKEGQNVTLSCEQNLNHDAMYWYRQDPGQGLRLIYYSQIVNDFQKGDIAEGYSVSREKKESFPLTVTSAQKNPTAFYLCASSIVRGTKHLNTEAFFGQGTRLTVV.

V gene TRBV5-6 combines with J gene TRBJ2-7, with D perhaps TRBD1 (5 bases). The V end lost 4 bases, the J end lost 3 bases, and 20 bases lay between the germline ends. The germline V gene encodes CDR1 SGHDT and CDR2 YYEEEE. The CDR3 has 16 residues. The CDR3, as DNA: TGTGCCAGCAGCCTGCCTCGTTTTAGGGGTATCTACGAGCAGTACTTC. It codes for CASSLPRFRGIYEQYF. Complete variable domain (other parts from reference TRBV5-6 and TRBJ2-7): DAGVTQSPTHLIKTRGQQVTLRCSPKSGHDTVSWYQQALGQGPQFIFQYYEEEERQRGNFPDRFSGHQFPNYSSELNVNALLLGDSALYLCASSLPRFRGIYEQYFGPGTRLTVT.